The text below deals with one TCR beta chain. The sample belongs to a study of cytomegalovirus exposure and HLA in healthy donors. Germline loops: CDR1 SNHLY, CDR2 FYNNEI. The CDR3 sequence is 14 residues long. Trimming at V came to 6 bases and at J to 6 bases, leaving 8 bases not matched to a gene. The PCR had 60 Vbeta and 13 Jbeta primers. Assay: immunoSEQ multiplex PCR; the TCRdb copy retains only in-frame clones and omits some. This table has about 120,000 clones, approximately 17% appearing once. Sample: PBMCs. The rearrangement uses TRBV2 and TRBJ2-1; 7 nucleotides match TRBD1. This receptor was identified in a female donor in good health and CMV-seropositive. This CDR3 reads CASRTTGPSNEQFF. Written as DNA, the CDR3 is TGTGCCAGCAGAACGACAGGGCCCTCCAATGAGCAGTTCTTC.